The next 27 T cell receptor beta chains were all read from a single sample in a study of blood T cell repertoires in COVID-19. Sequenced by immunoSEQ multiplex PCR; TCRdb stores in-frame clones only, minus some. Of roughly 300,000 clones in the sample, under 90% are singletons; the top ten hold approximately 10%. The source material was peripheral blood. These receptors all stem from a woman in her fifties or sixties who had recovered from COVID-19.

The chain is built from TRBV4-1 and TRBJ1-3; tentatively, D is TRBD1 (5 bases). The CDR3 extends over 15 amino acids. Trimming pared 0 bases from V and 0 bases from J, leaving 6 bases between. Germline CDR1 MGHRA, CDR2 YSYEKL. CDR3 protein: CASSQEQVSGNTIYF. The CDR3 DNA reads TGCGCCAGCAGCCAAGAACAGGTCTCTGGAAACACCATATATTTT.

The genes are TRBV21-1 and TRBJ1-3; the table calls TRBD1, which could not be checked here. TRBV21-1 is deemed a pseudogene. The CDR3 covers 16 residues. The CDR3 reads CASSKAPGDSGNTIYF. DNA for the CDR3: TGTGCCAGCAGCAAAGCACCAGGGGACTCTGGAAACACCATATATTTT.

The gene calls are TRBV2 and TRBJ2-1; 9 positions match TRBD2. V lost 8 bases and J lost 4; bases outside the gene matches: 9. The germline V gene has CDR1 SNHLY and CDR2 FYNNEI. The CDR3 runs to 15 residues. The CDR3 reads CASALLAGGYNEQFF. The CDR3 coding sequence is TGTGCCAGCGCTCTCCTGGCGGGGGGGTACAATGAGCAGTTCTTC.

This chain links TRBV18 with TRBJ1-1; no clear D gene. V was clipped by 3 bases and J by 5 bases, with 16 bases between them. This CDR3 contains 15 residues. CDR1 KGHSH and CDR2 LQKENI come from the germline V gene. CDR3 residues: CASSPGVEGGTEAFF. CDR3 in DNA: TGTGCCAGCTCACCCGGAGTGGAGGGAGGAACTGAAGCTTTCTTT. The complete variable domain, with remaining parts taken from reference TRBV18 and TRBJ1-1, reads NAGVMQNPRHLVRRRGQEARLRCSPMKGHSHVYWYRQLPEEGLKFMVYLQKENIIDESGMPKERFSAEFPKEGPSILRIQQVVRGDSAAYFCASSPGVEGGTEAFFGQGTRLTVV.

The chain's CDR3 is CASSSQGTWETQYF. The CDR3 nucleotides are TGTGCCAGCAGTTCGCAGGGTACCTGGGAGACCCAGTACTTC. The chain joins TRBV27 to TRBJ2-5; maybe TRBD1 (5 bases). Trimming took 4 bases from V and 5 from J, leaving 14 bases between them. The germline CDR1 and CDR2 sequences are MNHEY and SMNVEV (reference sequence). This CDR3 contains 14 residues.

The CDR3 spells CASSLSGGDNEQFF. The CDR3 DNA reads as TGCGCCAGCAGCTTGTCTGGCGGTGACAATGAGCAGTTCTTC. The gene calls are TRBV5-1 and TRBJ2-1; D is undetermined. Germline lookup yields CDR1 SGHRS and CDR2 YFSETQ. V was pared by 1 base and J by 5 bases, with 10 bases between. The CDR3 is 14 amino acids.

This clone was observed a few times. This rearrangement joins TRBV6-5 to TRBJ2-7, with TRBD1 matching over 8 bases. With 6 bases clipped from V and 3 bases from J, the junction kept 4 bases outside the gene matches. Looked up from germline, CDR1 is MNHEY and CDR2 is SVGAGI. The CDR3 contains 13 residues. DNA for the CDR3: TGTGCCAGCAGACAAGGACAGGGCTACGAGCAGTACTTC. As protein: CASRQGQGYEQYF.

CDR3 protein: CASSQSYSRGPFF. CDR3 nucleotides: TGTGCCAGCAGTCAATCTTACAGCAGGGGCCCGTTCTTC. V gene TRBV12-3 or TRBV12-4 combines with J gene TRBJ2-1; a possible D gene is TRBD1 (6 bases). The CDR3 loop spans 13 amino acids. Trimming stripped 5 bases from V and 15 bases from J, with 20 bases between.

The chain is built from TRBV3-1 (or the pseudogene TRBV3-2) and TRBJ2-1; 13 bases are shared with TRBD2. This CDR3 has 18 residues. CDR1 is LGHDT, CDR2 YNNKEL, per germline (reference sequence). J was trimmed by 4 bases and V by 4 bases; bases with no gene match: 10. The CDR3 protein is CASSPSRLAGGLYNEQFF. The CDR3 bases are TGTGCCAGCAGCCCAAGTCGACTAGCGGGGGGACTGTACAATGAGCAGTTCTTC.

The chain combines TRBV5-1 with TRBJ2-5; D is possibly TRBD1 (6 bases). Germline lookup yields CDR1 SGHRS and CDR2 YFSETQ. The V end was cut by 3 bases, the J end by 3 bases, with 15 bases between. This CDR3 comprises 15 residues. CDR3 sequence (DNA): TGCGCCAGCAGCTCTTACACGACAGGCGAAGAGACCCAGTACTTC. Protein sequence: CASSSYTTGEETQYF.

This clone appeared a single time. The chain has TRBV27 and TRBJ2-1, with D possibly being TRBD2 (6 bases). This CDR3 is 14 amino acids long. Trimming left V 6 bases short and J 8 bases short, with 17 bases between. Looked up from germline, CDR1 is MNHEY and CDR2 is SMNVEV (reference sequence). The CDR3 nucleotides read TGTGCCAGCAGCTCCCAGGTCGCTAGCGATGAGCAGTTCTTC. It yields the protein CASSSQVASDEQFF.

The V gene is TRBV24-1, the J gene TRBJ1-2; D gene ambiguous. This CDR3 is built from 13 residues. Germline V gene sequence: CDR1 KGHDR, CDR2 SFDVKD. Between the trimmed V and J ends, which lost 6 bases and 0 bases, there was a span of 7 bases. CDR3 region: CATSQYTNYGYTF. In DNA, the CDR3 is TGTGCCACCAGTCAGTACACTAACTATGGCTACACCTTC.

The V and J genes are TRBV25-1 and TRBJ1-6, with D perhaps TRBD1 (5 bases). The CDR3 consists of 15 residues. CDR1 is MGHDK and CDR2 is SYGVNS in the germline V gene. The V and J ends lost 4 bases and 4 bases respectively, with 11 bases between them. DNA for the CDR3: TGTGCCAGCAGTGTTAGGGGCTGGTATAATTCACCCCTCCACTTT. Amino acid sequence: CASSVRGWYNSPLHF.

V usage is TRBV28 and J usage is TRBJ1-6; 7 positions match TRBD1. CDR1 MDHEN and CDR2 SYDVKM come from the germline V gene. CDR3 length: 15 amino acids. The junction had 16 bases not matched to a gene; V was cut back by 10 bases and J by 10 bases. In DNA form, the CDR3 reads TGTGCCACCTCCTCGATCGGAGGGGGCCGCTCACCCCTCCACTTT. Translating gives CATSSIGGGRSPLHF. Full variable domain (missing parts from reference TRBV28 and TRBJ1-6): DVKVTQSSRYLVKRTGEKVFLECVQDMDHENMFWYRQDPGLGLRLIYFSYDVKMKEKGDIPEGYSVSREKKERFSLILESASTNQTSMYLCATSSIGGGRSPLHFGNGTRLTVT.

The chain recombines TRBV24-1 with TRBJ2-7; a possible D gene is TRBD1 (6 bases). The CDR3 is made up of 16 amino acids. The V gene lost 9 bases and the J gene lost 1 base, with 21 bases spanning the gap. CDR1 and CDR2 (germline): KGHDR, SFDVKD. The CDR3: CATPTPADRFSYEQYF. The CDR3, as DNA: TGTGCCACCCCCACCCCGGCGGACAGATTTTCCTACGAGCAGTACTTC.

The rearrangement uses TRBV19 and TRBJ1-5; 7 nucleotides agree with TRBD1. V was clipped by 1 base and J by 5 bases; unmatched bases: 2. Germline assignment: CDR1 LNHDA and CDR2 SQIVND (reference sequence). This CDR3 has 14 residues. The CDR3 nucleotides are TGTGCCAGTAGTATAGGAGGGGGCCATCAGCCCCAGCATTTT. This codes for CASSIGGGHQPQHF.

The chain recombines TRBV7-9 with TRBJ2-1; no definite D call. V was clipped by 5 bases and J by 8 bases, with 10 bases between them. The CDR3 contains 12 residues. The germline gives CDR1 SEHNR, CDR2 FQNEAQ (reference sequence). The CDR3 DNA reads TGTGCCAGCAGCCTCCAGGTTTATGAGCAGTTCTTC. Translated: CASSLQVYEQFF.

This rearrangement joins TRBV5-8 to TRBJ2-1; 15 bases map to TRBD2. Germline CDR1 reads SGHTS; CDR2 reads YDEGEE. Trimming removed 0 bases from V and 8 bases from J; junction bases left unmatched: 3. The CDR3 is 16 residues long. The CDR3 loop reads CASSLGTSGRAHEQFF. The DNA of the CDR3 is TGTGCCAGCAGCTTGGGGACTAGCGGGAGGGCCCATGAGCAGTTCTTC.

The chain recombines TRBV5-5 with TRBJ2-2; 8 bases are a match to TRBD2. Germline V lookup: CDR1 SGHKS, CDR2 YYEKEE (reference sequence). J was trimmed by 3 bases and V by 2 bases; bases with no gene match: 6. This CDR3 is 16 amino acids long. Here the CDR3 reads CASSLIGRVDTGELFF. CDR3 DNA sequence: TGTGCCAGCAGCTTAATCGGGAGGGTTGACACCGGGGAGCTGTTTTTT.

CDR3 DNA: TGTGCCAGCAGCTTAAACGGACAGGGATTGTACGGCTACACCTTC. Its protein is CASSLNGQGLYGYTF. The chain uses TRBV11-1 and TRBJ1-2, with 8 bases lining up with TRBD1. CDR3 length: 15 amino acids. Germline CDR1 SGHAT, CDR2 FQDESV (reference sequence). V shed 2 bases, J shed 8 bases, and the junction held 10 bases outside the gene matches.

This clone was counted a few times. The gene calls are TRBV20-1 and TRBJ2-5; D gene uncertain. This CDR3 has 10 residues. In germline, CDR1 is DFQATT, CDR2 SNEGSKA (reference sequence). V lost 5 bases and J 5 bases, leaving 6 bases between the germline ends. The CDR3 region is CSAPRETQYF. Written as DNA, the CDR3 is TGCAGTGCTCCCAGGGAGACCCAGTACTTC.

The V and J genes are TRBV2 and TRBJ2-5, with D tentatively TRBD2 (6 bases). Trimming took 4 bases from V and 1 from J, leaving 25 bases between them. From germline, CDR1 is SNHLY and CDR2 FYNNEI. CDR3 size: 19 residues. The CDR3 DNA is TGTGCCAGCAGTGGAGCTATAGGACCGGGACTGATGTTCCAAGAGACCCAGTACTTC. The encoded protein is CASSGAIGPGLMFQETQYF.

Only a few counts were recorded for this clone. The chain links TRBV5-5 to TRBJ1-5; D is ambiguous. This CDR3 has 14 amino acids. The germline V gene has CDR1 SGHKS and CDR2 YYEKEE (reference sequence). Trimming pared 0 bases from V and 3 bases from J, leaving 7 bases between. CDR3 region: CASSLDNPNQPQHF. The CDR3 coding sequence is TGTGCCAGCAGCTTGGACAATCCCAATCAGCCCCAGCATTTT.

The rearrangement links TRBV6-4 to TRBJ2-3; D not resolved. Germline CDR1 MRHNA, CDR2 SNTAGT. V was shortened by 6 bases and J by 5 bases, with 12 bases between the two germline ends. The CDR3 sequence is 13 residues long. The CDR3: CASSQTPGDTQYF. The DNA of the CDR3 is TGTGCCAGCAGCCAAACCCCCGGAGATACGCAGTATTTT.

V usage is TRBV14 and J usage is TRBJ2-5; D may be TRBD2 (5 bases). Germline V CDR1 and CDR2: SGHDN, FVKESK. Trimming removed 4 bases from V and 2 bases from J, with 11 bases in between. The length of the CDR3 is 14 residues. CDR3 residues: CASSLRGLQETQYF. The CDR3 DNA follows: TGTGCCAGCAGCCTCCGAGGACTGCAAGAGACCCAGTACTTC.

As concerns this clone: The junction departs from germline at one end; a sequencing error may be responsible. J is TRBJ1-5 and V is TRBV28, with no clear D. The CDR3 spans 16 residues. The germline CDR1 and CDR2 sequences are MDHEN and SYDVKM. The CDR3, as DNA: TGTGCCAGCAGTTTAGGCAGCCTTCATAGCAATCAGTCCCAGCATTTT. It codes for CASSLGSLHSNQSQHF.

The chain is built from TRBV24-1 and TRBJ2-3; the D is unclear. The CDR3 runs 11 residues. The germline gives CDR1 KGHDR, CDR2 SFDVKD. The germline V and J ends were trimmed by 7 bases and 9 bases, with 10 bases remaining between them. The CDR3, as DNA: TGTGCCACCAGCGTCTCACGGACGCAGTATTTT. As protein: CATSVSRTQYF.